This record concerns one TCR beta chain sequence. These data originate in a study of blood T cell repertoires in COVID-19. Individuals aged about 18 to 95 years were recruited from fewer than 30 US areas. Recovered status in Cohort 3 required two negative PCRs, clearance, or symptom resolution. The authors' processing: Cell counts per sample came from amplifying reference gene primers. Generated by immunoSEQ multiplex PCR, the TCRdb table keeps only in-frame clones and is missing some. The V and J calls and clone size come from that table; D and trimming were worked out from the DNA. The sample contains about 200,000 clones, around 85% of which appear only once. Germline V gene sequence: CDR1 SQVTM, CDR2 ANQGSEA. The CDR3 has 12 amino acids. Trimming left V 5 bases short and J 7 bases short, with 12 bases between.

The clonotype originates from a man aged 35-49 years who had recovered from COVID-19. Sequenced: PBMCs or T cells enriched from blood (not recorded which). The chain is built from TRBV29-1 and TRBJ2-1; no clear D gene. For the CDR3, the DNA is TGCAGCGTTCTCCCTCACTCAAATGAGCAGTTCTTC. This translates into CSVLPHSNEQFF.